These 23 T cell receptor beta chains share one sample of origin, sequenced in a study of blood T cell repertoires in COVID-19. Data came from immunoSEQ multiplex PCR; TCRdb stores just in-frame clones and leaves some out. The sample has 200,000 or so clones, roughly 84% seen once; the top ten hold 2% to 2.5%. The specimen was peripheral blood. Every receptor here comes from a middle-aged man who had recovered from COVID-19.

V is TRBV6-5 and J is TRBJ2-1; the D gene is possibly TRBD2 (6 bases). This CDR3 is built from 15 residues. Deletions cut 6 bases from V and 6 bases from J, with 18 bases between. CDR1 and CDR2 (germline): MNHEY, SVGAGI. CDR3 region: CASRDTGSSLNEQFF. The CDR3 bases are TGTGCCAGCAGGGATACCGGGAGTTCACTCAATGAGCAGTTCTTC.

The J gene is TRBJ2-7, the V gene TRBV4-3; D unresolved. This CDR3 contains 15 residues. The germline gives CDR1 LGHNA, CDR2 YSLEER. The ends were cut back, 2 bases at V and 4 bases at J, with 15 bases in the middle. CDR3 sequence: CASSQTLVTGYEQYF. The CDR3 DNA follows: TGCGCCAGCAGCCAAACCCTAGTTACGGGTTACGAGCAGTACTTC.

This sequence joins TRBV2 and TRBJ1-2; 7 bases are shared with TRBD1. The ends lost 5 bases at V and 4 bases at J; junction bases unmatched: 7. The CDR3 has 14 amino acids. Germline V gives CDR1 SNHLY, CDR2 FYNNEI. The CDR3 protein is CASSPTGPSYGYTF. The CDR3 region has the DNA TGTGCCAGCAGTCCGACAGGGCCATCCTATGGCTACACCTTC.

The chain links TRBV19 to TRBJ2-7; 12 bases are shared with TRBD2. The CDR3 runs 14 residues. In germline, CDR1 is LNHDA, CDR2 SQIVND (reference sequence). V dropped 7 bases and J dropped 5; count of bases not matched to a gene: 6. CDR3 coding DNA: TGTGCCAGTAAAACTAGCGGGAGGACCCACGAGCAGTACTTC. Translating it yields CASKTSGRTHEQYF.

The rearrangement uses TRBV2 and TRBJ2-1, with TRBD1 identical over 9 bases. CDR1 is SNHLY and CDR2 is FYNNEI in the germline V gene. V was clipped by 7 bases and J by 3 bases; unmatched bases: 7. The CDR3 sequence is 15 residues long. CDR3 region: CASTPGQGLYNEQFF. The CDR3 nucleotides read TGTGCCAGCACCCCGGGACAGGGTCTCTACAATGAGCAGTTCTTC.

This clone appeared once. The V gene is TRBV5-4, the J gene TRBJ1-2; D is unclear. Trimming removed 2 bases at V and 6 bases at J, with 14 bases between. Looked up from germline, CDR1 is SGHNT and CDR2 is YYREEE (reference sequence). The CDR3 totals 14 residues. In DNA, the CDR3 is TGTGCCAGCAGCTTTAGGCAGAGGTTGGATGGCTACACCTTC. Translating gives CASSFRQRLDGYTF.

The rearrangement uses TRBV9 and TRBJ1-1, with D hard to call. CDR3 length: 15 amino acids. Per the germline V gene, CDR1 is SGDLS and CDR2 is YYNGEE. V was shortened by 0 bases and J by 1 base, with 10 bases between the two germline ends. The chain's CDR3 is CASSVDSGSNTEAFF. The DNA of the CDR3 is TGTGCCAGCAGCGTAGATTCAGGTTCGAACACTGAAGCTTTCTTT.

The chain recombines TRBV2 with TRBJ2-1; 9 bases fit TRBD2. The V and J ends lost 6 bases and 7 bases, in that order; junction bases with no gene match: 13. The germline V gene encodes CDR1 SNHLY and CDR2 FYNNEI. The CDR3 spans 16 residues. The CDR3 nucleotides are TGTGCCAGCAGGGTCCAGGGTAGCGGGAGACAGAATGAGCAGTTCTTC. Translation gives CASRVQGSGRQNEQFF.

The CDR3 coding sequence is TGTGCCAGCAGCTTAGAGGGGAGGGAACTGTTTTTT. Protein: CASSLEGRELFF. The chain carries TRBV7-9 and TRBJ1-4; possible D gene TRBD1, 5 bases. Germline V CDR1 and CDR2: SEHNR, FQNEAQ (reference sequence). V gave up 1 base and J gave up 12 bases, with 9 bases separating them. The CDR3 runs 12 residues.

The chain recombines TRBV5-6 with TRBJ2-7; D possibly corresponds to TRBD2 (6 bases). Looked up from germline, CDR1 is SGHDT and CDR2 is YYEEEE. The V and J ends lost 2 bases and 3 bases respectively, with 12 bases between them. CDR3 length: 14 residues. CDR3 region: CASSFGLAYYEQYF. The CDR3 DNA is TGTGCCAGCAGCTTCGGCCTAGCGTACTACGAGCAGTACTTC.

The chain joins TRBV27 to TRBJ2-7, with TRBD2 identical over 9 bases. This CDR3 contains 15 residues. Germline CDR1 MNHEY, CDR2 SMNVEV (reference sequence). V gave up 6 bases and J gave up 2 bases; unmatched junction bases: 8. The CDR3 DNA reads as TGTGCCAGCAGCCCCAAGCGGGGGGCCACCTACGAGCAGTACTTC. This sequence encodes CASSPKRGATYEQYF.

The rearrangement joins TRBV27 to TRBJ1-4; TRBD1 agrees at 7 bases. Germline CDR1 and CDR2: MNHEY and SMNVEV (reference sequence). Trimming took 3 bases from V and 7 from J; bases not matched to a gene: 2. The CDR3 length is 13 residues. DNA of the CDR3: TGTGCCAGCAGTTTTGACAGGGCTGAAAAACTGTTTTTT. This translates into CASSFDRAEKLFF.

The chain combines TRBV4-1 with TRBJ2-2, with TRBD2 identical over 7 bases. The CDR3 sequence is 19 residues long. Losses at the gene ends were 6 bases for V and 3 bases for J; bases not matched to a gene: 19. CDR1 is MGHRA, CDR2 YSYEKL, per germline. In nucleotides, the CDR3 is TGCGCCAGCAGTGACCGAGGAGCGGGGTCCCGCGGGGACACCGGGGAGCTGTTTTTT. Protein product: CASSDRGAGSRGDTGELFF.

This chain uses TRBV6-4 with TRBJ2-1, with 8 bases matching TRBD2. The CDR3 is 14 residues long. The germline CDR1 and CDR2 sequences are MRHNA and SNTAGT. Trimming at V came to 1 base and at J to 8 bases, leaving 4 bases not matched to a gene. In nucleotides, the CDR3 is TGTGCCAGCAGTGACTTAGCGGGACGGTATGAGCAGTTCTTC. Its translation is CASSDLAGRYEQFF.

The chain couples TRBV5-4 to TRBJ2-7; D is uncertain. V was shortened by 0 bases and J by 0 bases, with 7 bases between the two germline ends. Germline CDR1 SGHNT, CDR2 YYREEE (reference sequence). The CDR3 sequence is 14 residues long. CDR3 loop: CASSLESGSYEQYF. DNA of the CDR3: TGTGCCAGCAGCTTGGAATCCGGCTCCTACGAGCAGTACTTC.

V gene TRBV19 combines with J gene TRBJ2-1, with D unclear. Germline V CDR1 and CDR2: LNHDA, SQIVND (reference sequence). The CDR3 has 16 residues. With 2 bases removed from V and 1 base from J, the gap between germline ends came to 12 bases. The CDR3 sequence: CASSIRSGQSYNEQFF. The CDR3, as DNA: TGTGCCAGTAGTATAAGGTCGGGTCAGTCCTACAATGAGCAGTTCTTC.

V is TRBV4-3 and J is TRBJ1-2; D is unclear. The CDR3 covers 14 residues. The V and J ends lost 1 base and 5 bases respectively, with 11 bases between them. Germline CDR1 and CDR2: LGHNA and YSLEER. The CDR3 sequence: CASSQAIPSYGYTF. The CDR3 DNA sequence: TGCGCCAGCAGCCAAGCTATCCCCTCTTATGGCTACACCTTC.

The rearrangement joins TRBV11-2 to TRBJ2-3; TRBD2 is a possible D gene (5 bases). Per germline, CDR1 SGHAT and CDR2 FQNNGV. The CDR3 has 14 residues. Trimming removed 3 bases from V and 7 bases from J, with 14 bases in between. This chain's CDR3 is CASSFLASSNTQYF. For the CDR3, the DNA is TGTGCCAGCAGCTTTCTCGCTAGCTCGAATACGCAGTATTTT.

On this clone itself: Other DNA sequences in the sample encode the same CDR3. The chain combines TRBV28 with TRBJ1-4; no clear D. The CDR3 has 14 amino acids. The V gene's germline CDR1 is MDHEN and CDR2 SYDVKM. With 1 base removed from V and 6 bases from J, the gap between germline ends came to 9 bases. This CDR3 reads CASSLSGVDEKLFF. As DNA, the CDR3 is TGTGCCAGCAGTTTATCCGGGGTAGATGAAAAACTGTTTTTT. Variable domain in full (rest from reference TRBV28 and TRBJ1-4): DVKVTQSSRYLVKRTGEKVFLECVQDMDHENMFWYRQDPGLGLRLIYFSYDVKMKEKGDIPEGYSVSREKKERFSLILESASTNQTSMYLCASSLSGVDEKLFFGSGTQLSVL.

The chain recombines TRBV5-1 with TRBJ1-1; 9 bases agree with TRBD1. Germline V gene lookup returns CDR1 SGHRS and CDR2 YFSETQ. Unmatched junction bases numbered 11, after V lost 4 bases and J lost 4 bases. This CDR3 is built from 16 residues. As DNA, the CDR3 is TGCGCCAGCAGCACGGGACAGGGAACTATGGGCACTGAAGCTTTCTTT. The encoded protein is CASSTGQGTMGTEAFF.

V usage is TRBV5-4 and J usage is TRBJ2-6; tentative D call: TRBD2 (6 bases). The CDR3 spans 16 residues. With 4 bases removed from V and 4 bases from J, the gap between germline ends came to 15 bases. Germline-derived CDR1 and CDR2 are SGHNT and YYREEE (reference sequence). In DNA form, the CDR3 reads TGTGCCAGCAGCCCAACCGGCGGGACCGGGGCCAACGTCCTGACTTTC. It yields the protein CASSPTGGTGANVLTF.

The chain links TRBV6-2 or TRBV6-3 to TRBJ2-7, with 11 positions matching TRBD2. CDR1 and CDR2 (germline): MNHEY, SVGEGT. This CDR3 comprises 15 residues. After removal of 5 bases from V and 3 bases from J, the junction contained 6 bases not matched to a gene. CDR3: CASSLSGRAFYEQYF. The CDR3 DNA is TGTGCCAGCAGTCTTAGCGGGAGGGCCTTCTACGAGCAGTACTTC.

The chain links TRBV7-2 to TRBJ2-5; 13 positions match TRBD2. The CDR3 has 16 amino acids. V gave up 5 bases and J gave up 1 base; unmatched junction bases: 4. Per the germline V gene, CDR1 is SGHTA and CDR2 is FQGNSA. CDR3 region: CASSPGTSGAQETQYF. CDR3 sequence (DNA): TGTGCCAGCAGCCCGGGGACTAGCGGGGCCCAAGAGACCCAGTACTTC.